In this sample, the clone carrying this T cell receptor (beta chain) turned up a few times. Antigen: not known. The data were obtained in a study of blood T cells in healthy people across ages. General study results and limits: It was found that TCR beta diversity correlated strongly with the percentage of naive T cells.

Germline CDR1 DFQATT, CDR2 SNEGSKA (reference sequence). This CDR3 has 14 residues. Sample-barcoded 5' priming and a J-beta primer mix drove a second PCR of roughly 6 to 12 cycles. Individual samples furnished no less than 2.5 million CDR3-containing paired-end reads apiece. TCRdb recomputed calls from the 5' RACE reads with MiXCR, one row per CDR3 protein. Among more than 650,000 distinct CDR3 sequences, over 20% were seen once, and the ten largest hold less than 25%. V is TRBV20-1 and J is TRBJ1-1; perhaps TRBD1 as D (6 bases). Material: blood. The clonotype originates from a man aged 65-85 years in good health. The CDR3 nucleotides are TGCGCTGCGCTCTCGACAGGACAGAACACTGAAGCTTTCTTT. Its translation is CAALSTGQNTEAFF.